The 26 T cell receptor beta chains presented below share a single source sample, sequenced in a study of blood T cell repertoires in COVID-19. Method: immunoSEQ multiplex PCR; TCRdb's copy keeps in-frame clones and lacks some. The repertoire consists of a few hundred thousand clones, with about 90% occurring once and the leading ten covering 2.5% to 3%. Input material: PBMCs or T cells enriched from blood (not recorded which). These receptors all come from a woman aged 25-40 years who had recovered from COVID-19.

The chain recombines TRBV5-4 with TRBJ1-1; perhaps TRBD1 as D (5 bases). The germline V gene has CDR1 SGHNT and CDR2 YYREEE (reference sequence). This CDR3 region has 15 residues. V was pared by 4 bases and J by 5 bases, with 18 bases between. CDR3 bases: TGTGCCAGCAGCATACCCGACAGACCAGGGACTGAAGCTTTCTTT. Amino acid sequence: CASSIPDRPGTEAFF.

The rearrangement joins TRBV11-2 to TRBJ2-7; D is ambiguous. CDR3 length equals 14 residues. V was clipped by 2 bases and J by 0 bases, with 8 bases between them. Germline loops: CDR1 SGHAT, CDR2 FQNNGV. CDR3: CASSLLTGSYEQYF. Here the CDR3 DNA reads TGTGCCAGCAGCTTATTGACGGGCTCCTACGAGCAGTACTTC.

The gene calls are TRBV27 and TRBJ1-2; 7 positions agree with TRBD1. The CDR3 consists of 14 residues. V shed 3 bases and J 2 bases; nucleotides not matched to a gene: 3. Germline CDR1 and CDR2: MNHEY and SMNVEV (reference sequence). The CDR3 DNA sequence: TGTGCCAGCAGTTTCCGGGACAGCAACTATGGCTACACCTTC. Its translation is CASSFRDSNYGYTF.

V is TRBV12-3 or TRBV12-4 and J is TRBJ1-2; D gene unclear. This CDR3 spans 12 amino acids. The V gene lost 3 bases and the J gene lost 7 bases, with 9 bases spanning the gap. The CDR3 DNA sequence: TGTGCCAGCAGTTTCACAGCAGGTGGCTACACCTTC. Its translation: CASSFTAGGYTF.

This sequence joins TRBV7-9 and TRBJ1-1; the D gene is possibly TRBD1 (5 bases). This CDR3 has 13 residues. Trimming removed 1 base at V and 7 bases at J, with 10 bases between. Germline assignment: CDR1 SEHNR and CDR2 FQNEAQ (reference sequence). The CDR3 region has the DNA TGTGCCAGCAGCTTAGGACAGTTTAGTGAAGCTTTCTTT. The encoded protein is CASSLGQFSEAFF.

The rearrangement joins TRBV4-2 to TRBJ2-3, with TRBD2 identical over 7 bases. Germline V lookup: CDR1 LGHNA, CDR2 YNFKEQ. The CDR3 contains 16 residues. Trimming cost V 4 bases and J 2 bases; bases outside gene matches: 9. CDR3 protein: CASSRPRLADTDTQYF. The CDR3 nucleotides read TGTGCCAGCAGCCGCCCCCGGCTAGCGGACACAGATACGCAGTATTTT.

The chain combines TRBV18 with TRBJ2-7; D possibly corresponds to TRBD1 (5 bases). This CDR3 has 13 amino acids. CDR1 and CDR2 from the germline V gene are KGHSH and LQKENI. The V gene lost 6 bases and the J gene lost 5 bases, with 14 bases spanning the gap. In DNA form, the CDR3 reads TGTGCCAGCTCTCCGCAGGGTGGGCACGAGCAGTACTTC. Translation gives CASSPQGGHEQYF.

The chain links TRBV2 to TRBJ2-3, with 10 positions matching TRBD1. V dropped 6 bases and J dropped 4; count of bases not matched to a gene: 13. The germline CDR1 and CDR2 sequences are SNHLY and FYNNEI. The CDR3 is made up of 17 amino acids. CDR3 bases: TGTGCCAGCAGCCCTTGGACAGGGGGAAATTACGCAGATACGCAGTATTTT. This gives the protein CASSPWTGGNYADTQYF.

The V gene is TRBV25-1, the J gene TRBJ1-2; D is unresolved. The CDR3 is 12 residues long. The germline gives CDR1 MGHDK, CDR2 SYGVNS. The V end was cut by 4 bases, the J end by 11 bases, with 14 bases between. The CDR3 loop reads CASSVFERGYTF. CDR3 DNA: TGTGCCAGCAGTGTATTTGAGCGCGGATACACCTTC.

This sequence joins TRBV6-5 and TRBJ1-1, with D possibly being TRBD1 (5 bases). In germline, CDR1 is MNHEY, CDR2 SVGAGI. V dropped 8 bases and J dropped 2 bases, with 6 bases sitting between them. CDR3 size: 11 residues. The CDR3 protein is CASGQNTEAFF. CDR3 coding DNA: TGTGCCAGCGGACAAAACACTGAAGCTTTCTTT.

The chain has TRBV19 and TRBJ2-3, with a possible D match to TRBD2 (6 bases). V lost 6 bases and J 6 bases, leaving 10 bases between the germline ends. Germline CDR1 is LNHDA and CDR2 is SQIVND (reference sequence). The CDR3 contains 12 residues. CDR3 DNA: TGTGCCAGTAGCTGGAGGGTGGATACGCAGTATTTT. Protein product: CASSWRVDTQYF.

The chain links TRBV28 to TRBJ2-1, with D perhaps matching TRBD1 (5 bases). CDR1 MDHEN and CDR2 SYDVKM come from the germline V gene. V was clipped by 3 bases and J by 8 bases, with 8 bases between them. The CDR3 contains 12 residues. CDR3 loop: CASSLKGYEQFF. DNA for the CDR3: TGTGCCAGCAGTTTGAAGGGGTATGAGCAGTTCTTC.

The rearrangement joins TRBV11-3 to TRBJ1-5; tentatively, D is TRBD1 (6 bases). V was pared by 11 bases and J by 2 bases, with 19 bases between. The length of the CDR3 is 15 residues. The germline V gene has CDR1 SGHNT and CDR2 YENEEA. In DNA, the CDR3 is TGTGCCCCCCGGGGGGCTGGTGTGGGCAATCAGCCCCAGCATTTT. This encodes CAPRGAGVGNQPQHF.

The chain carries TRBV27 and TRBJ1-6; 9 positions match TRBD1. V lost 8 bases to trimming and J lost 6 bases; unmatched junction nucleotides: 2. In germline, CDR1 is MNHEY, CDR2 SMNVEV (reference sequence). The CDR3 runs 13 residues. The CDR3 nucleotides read TGTGCCAGCCTGGGACAGGGTAATTCACCCCTCCACTTT. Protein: CASLGQGNSPLHF.

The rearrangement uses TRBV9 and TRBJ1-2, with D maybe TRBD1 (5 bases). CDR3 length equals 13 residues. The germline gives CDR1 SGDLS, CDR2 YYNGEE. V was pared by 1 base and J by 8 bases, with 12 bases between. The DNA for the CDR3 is TGTGCCAGCAGCGTATACCAGGGAATGGGCTACACCTTC. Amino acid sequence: CASSVYQGMGYTF.

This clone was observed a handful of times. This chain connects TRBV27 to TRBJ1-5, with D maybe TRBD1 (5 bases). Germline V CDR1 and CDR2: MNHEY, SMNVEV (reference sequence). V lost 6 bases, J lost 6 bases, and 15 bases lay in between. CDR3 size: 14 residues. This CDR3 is CASSQGRGLQPQHF. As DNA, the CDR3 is TGTGCCAGCAGCCAGGGAAGGGGCCTTCAGCCCCAGCATTTT.

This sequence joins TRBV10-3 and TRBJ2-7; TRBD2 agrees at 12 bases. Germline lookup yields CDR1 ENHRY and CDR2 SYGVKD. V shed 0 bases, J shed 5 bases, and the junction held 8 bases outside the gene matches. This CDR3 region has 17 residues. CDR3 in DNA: TGTGCCATCAGTGAGTCGATTGTCCGGACTAGCGGGGACGAGCAGTACTTC. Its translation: CAISESIVRTSGDEQYF.

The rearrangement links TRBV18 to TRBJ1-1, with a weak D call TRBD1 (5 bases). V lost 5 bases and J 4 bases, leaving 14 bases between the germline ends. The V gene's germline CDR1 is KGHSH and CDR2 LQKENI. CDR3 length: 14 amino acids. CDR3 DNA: TGTGCCAGCTCATTCGACGGGGGTCGCACTGAAGCTTTCTTT. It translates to CASSFDGGRTEAFF.

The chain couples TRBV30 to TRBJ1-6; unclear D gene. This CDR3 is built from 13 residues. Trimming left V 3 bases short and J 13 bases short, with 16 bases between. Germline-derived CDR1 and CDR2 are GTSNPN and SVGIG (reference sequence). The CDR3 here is CAWRVNPGSPLHF. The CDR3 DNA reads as TGTGCCTGGAGGGTGAATCCGGGGTCGCCCCTCCACTTT.

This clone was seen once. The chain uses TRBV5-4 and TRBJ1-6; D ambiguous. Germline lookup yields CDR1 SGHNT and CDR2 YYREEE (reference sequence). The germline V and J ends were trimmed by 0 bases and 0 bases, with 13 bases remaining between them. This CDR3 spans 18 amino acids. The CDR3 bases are TGTGCCAGCAGCTTGGCCCGGGGTCTGAGCTCCTATAATTCACCCCTCCACTTT. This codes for CASSLARGLSSYNSPLHF.

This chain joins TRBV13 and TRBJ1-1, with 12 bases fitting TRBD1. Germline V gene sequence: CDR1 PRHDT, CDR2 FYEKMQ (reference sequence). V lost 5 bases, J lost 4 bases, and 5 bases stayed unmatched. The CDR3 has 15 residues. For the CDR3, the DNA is TGTGCCAGCAGCCAGGGACAGGGGGCGATCACTGAAGCTTTCTTT. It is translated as CASSQGQGAITEAFF.

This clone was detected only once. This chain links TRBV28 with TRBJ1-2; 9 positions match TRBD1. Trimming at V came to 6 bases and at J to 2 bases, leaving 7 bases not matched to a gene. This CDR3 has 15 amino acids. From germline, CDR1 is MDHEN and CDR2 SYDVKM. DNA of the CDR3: TGTGCCAGCAGGTTCGGACAGGGGCTGAACTATGGCTACACCTTC. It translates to CASRFGQGLNYGYTF.

CDR3 residues: CASSTDTGNTGELFF. Here the CDR3 DNA reads TGTGCCAGTAGTACGGACACGGGGAACACCGGGGAGCTGTTTTTT. This rearrangement joins TRBV19 to TRBJ2-2; a weak D match, TRBD1 (5 bases). From germline, CDR1 is LNHDA and CDR2 SQIVND (reference sequence). V shed 4 bases and J shed 1 base, with 10 bases lying between them. The CDR3 is 15 amino acids.

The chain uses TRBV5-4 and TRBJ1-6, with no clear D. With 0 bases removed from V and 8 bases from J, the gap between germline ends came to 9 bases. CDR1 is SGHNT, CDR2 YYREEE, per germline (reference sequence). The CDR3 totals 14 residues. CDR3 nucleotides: TGTGCCAGCAGCTTGGACAGCGGAGATTCACCCCTCCACTTT. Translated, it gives CASSLDSGDSPLHF. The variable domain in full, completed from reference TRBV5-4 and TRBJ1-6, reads ETGVTQSPTHLIKTRGQQVTLRCSSQSGHNTVSWYQQALGQGPQFIFQYYREEENGRGNFPPRFSGLQFPNYSSELNVNALELDDSALYLCASSLDSGDSPLHFGNGTRLTVT.

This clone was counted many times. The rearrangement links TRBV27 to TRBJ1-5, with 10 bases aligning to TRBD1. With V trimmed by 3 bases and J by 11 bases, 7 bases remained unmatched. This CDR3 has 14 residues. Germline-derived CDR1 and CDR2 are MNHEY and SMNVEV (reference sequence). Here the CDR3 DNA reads TGTGCCAGCAGTTTCGGGACAGGGGCGGCGGCCCAGCATTTT. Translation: CASSFGTGAAAQHF.

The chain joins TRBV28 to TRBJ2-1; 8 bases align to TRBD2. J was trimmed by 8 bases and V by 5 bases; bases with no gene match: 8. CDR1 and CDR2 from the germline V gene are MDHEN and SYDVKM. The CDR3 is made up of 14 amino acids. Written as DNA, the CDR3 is TGTGCCAGCAGTCCCTCAGCGGGAGCGGATGAGCAGTTCTTC. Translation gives CASSPSAGADEQFF.